The clone carrying this T cell receptor beta chain was seen more than once but under ten times. The target antigen is unknown. TCRdb reprocessed the RT-PCR reads with MiXCR, giving one entry per CDR3 protein. The sample has 200,000 to 250,000 distinct CDR3 sequences; roughly an eighth are singletons. The sample belongs to a study of response to subunit inactivated influenza vaccine. Trimming shortened V by 0 bases and J by 6 bases, and 17 bases separated the two germline ends. Germline CDR1 is DFQATT and CDR2 is SNEGSKA (reference sequence). CDR3 length: 15 amino acids. Findings and limits, study-wide: T cells newly recruited by each seasonal influenza vaccination are few, the authors suggested.

This sample comprised non-naive T cells sorted from PBMCs, obtained 14 days before vaccination. This receptor was identified in a man aged 50 or older who received an inactivated influenza vaccine. The chain links TRBV20-1 to TRBJ1-2; tentative D call: TRBD1 (5 bases). The CDR3 reads CSARDLGTWGDGYTF. As DNA, the CDR3 is TGCAGTGCTAGAGATCTGGGGACTTGGGGGGATGGCTACACCTTC.